The 14 T cell receptor beta chains reported below all come from one sample, sequenced in a study of T cell responses to AZD1222 COVID-19 vaccine. Clones were sequenced by immunoSEQ multiplex PCR, and TCRdb holds only the in-frame ones, with some missing. The sample contains some 100,000 clones, approximately 87% of which appear only once. Material: peripheral blood, obtained on day 0 of AZD1222 vaccination. The receptors come from an adult in good health.

The chain has TRBV15 and TRBJ2-3; no definite D call. Deletions cut 5 bases from V and 3 bases from J, with 6 bases between. From germline, CDR1 is LNHNV and CDR2 YYDKDF (reference sequence). The CDR3 covers 12 residues. The CDR3 bases are TGTGCCACCAGCCTAGAGACAGATACGCAGTATTTT. As protein: CATSLETDTQYF.

The chain is built from TRBV7-2 and TRBJ2-5, with 7 bases lining up with TRBD2. There are 15 residues in the CDR3. The ends lost 5 bases at V and 2 bases at J; junction bases unmatched: 8. CDR1 and CDR2 from the germline V gene are SGHTA and FQGNSA. CDR3 loop: CASSPVTGGQETQYF. The CDR3 nucleotides are TGTGCCAGCAGCCCCGTGACGGGGGGTCAAGAGACCCAGTACTTC.

A single count supports this clone. The chain uses TRBV5-1 and TRBJ1-1; D is uncertain. The germline gives CDR1 SGHRS, CDR2 YFSETQ. The CDR3 loop spans 15 amino acids. V was pared by 3 bases and J by 4 bases, with 16 bases between. The CDR3 nucleotides read TGCGCCAGCAGCTCGGAAGCAGCCGGCATCACTGAAGCTTTCTTT. Its protein is CASSSEAAGITEAFF. Using reference TRBV5-1 and TRBJ1-1 for the parts outside the CDR3, the full variable domain is KAGVTQTPRYLIKTRGQQVTLSCSPISGHRSVSWYQQTPGQGLQFLFEYFSETQRNKGNFPGRFSGRQFSNSRSEMNVSTLELGDSALYLCASSSEAAGITEAFFGQGTRLTVV.

V is TRBV6-1 and J is TRBJ1-6, with TRBD1 matching over 8 bases. CDR1 is MNHNS and CDR2 is SASEGT in the germline V gene. The trim removed 2 bases at V and 8 bases at J, leaving 8 bases unmatched. The CDR3 consists of 16 residues. The CDR3 loop is CASSEHRQGRDSPLHF. CDR3 sequence (DNA): TGTGCCAGCAGTGAACATCGACAGGGGAGGGATTCACCCCTCCACTTT.

The chain combines TRBV6-2 or TRBV6-3 with TRBJ1-1, with a possible D match to TRBD1 (6 bases). V lost 5 bases and J 6 bases, leaving 13 bases between the germline ends. This CDR3 spans 13 amino acids. Germline V gene lookup returns CDR1 MNHEY and CDR2 SVGEGT. This CDR3 is CASSPNRVSEAFF. In DNA, the CDR3 is TGTGCCAGCAGTCCCAACAGGGTTTCTGAAGCTTTCTTT.

The chain joins TRBV5-5 to TRBJ2-7, with D unresolved. CDR1 and CDR2 from the germline V gene are SGHKS and YYEKEE (reference sequence). Trimming took off 0 bases at V and 0 bases at J, with 4 bases between the two ends. The CDR3 runs to 13 residues. The DNA for the CDR3 is TGTGCCAGCAGCTTGGGCAGCTCCTACGAGCAGTACTTC. It codes for CASSLGSSYEQYF.

The chain combines TRBV7-6 with TRBJ1-3, with D perhaps TRBD1 (5 bases). Trimming cost V 5 bases and J 8 bases, with 19 bases left between them. The germline CDR1 and CDR2 sequences are SGHVS and FNYEAQ. The CDR3 spans 15 residues. CDR3 DNA sequence: TGTGCCAGCAGCGCCACGCGGGGCAGTAGGGACACCATATATTTT. Translating it yields CASSATRGSRDTIYF.

This clone came up a few times. The chain employs TRBV6-6 and TRBJ1-2; 7 nucleotides match TRBD1. The CDR3 has 14 residues. The V gene end was trimmed by 2 bases and the J gene end by 6 bases; junction bases not matched to a gene: 6. Germline CDR1 reads MNHNY; CDR2 reads SVGAGI (reference sequence). CDR3 region: CASSYPSTGHGYTF. CDR3 coding DNA: TGTGCCAGCAGTTACCCGTCGACAGGGCATGGCTACACCTTC.

This clone was picked up one time. The chain combines TRBV3-1 (or the pseudogene TRBV3-2) with TRBJ2-5; D possibly corresponds to TRBD2 (5 bases). Deletions cut 3 bases from V and 3 bases from J, with 11 bases between. Germline values: CDR1 LGHDT, CDR2 YNNKEL (reference sequence). This CDR3 has 14 residues. The CDR3 bases are TGTGCCAGCAGCCAGCTGGCGAGGGAAGAGACCCAGTACTTC. Translating gives CASSQLAREETQYF.

The chain combines TRBV6-6 with TRBJ2-2; 7 bases line up with TRBD1. Trimming cost V 6 bases and J 4 bases; bases outside gene matches: 8. Germline assignment: CDR1 MNHNY and CDR2 SVGAGI (reference sequence). The CDR3 covers 15 residues. The CDR3 is CASSPRTGGTGELFF. The CDR3 DNA is TGTGCCAGCAGCCCTCGGACAGGAGGCACCGGGGAGCTGTTTTTT.

This sequence joins TRBV29-1 and TRBJ2-1; the D gene is possibly TRBD1 (5 bases). The germline V gene has CDR1 SQVTM and CDR2 ANQGSEA. V gave up 2 bases and J gave up 8 bases, with 10 bases separating them. This CDR3 is built from 12 residues. The CDR3 spells CSVERQGYEQFF. The CDR3 nucleotides are TGCAGCGTTGAACGCCAGGGCTATGAGCAGTTCTTC.

The genes are TRBV2 and TRBJ1-2; 7 nucleotides line up with TRBD1. This CDR3 is 14 amino acids long. CDR1 and CDR2 from the germline V gene are SNHLY and FYNNEI. With 4 bases clipped from V and 8 bases from J, the junction kept 10 bases outside the gene matches. The CDR3 here is CASSADRAIGGYTF. CDR3 in DNA: TGTGCCAGCAGTGCCGACAGGGCTATTGGCGGCTACACCTTC.

The chain joins TRBV6-2 or TRBV6-3 to TRBJ2-4; D gene unclear. Germline V gene data show CDR1 as MNHEY and CDR2 as SVGEGT. This CDR3 is built from 13 residues. V was shortened by 2 bases and J by 9 bases, with 11 bases between the two germline ends. The CDR3: CASSYAFRSIQYF. CDR3 nucleotides: TGTGCCAGCAGTTACGCCTTTAGGAGCATTCAGTACTTC.

V gene TRBV7-2 combines with J gene TRBJ1-4; no definite D call. Germline CDR1 reads SGHTA; CDR2 reads FQGNSA. Deletions cut 5 bases from V and 10 bases from J, with 11 bases between. CDR3 length equals 12 residues. The CDR3 is CASSPSWGKLFF. In nucleotides, the CDR3 is TGTGCCAGCAGCCCTTCGTGGGGAAAACTGTTTTTT.